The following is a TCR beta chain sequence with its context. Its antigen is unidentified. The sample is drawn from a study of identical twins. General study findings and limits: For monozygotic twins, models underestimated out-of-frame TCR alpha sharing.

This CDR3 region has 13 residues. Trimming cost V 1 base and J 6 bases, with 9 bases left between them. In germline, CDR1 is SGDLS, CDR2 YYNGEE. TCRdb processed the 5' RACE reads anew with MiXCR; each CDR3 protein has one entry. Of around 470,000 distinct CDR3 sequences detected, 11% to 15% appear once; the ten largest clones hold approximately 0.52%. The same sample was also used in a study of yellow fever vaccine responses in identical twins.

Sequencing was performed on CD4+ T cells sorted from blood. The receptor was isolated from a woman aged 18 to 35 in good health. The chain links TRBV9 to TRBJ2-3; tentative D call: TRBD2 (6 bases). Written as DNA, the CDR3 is TGTGCCAGCAGCGTACTCGGAGGGGATACGCAGTATTTT. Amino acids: CASSVLGGDTQYF.